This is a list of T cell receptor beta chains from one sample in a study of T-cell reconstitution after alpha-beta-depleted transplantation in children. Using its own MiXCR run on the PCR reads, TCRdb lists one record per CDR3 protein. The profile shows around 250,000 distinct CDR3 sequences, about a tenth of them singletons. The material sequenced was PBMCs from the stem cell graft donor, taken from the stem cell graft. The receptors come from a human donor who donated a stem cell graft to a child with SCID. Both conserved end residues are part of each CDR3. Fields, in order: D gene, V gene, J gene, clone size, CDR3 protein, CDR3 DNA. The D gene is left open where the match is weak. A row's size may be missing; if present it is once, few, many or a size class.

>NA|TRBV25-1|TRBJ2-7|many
CASSLTVYEQYF
TGTGCCAGCAGCCTAACGGTATATGAGCAGTACTTC
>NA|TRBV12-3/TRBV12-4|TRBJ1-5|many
CASSLAGANQPQHF
TGTGCCAGCAGTTTGGCAGGGGCCAATCAGCCCCAGCATTTT
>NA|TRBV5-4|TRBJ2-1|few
CASSLVKGSSYNEQFF
TGTGCCAGCAGCCTGGTCAAAGGGAGCTCCTACAATGAGCAGTTCTTC
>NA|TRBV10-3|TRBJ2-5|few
CAVAGTERRETQYF
TGTGCCGTCGCTGGGACCGAGCGCAGGGAGACCCAGTACTTC
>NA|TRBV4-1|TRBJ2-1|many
CASSHFLDSPTEQFF
TGCGCCAGCAGCCATTTCCTAGATTCTCCCACTGAGCAGTTCTTC
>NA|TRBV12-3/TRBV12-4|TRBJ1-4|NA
CASRGSGLAIEKLFF
TGTGCCAGCAGAGGGAGCGGACTTGCTATTGAAAAACTGTTTTTT
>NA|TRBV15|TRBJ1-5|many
CATSRDPGSLNQPQHF
TGTGCCACCAGCAGAGACCCAGGGAGTCTTAATCAGCCCCAGCATTTT
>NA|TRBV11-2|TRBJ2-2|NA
CASQQSGTGELFF
TGTGCCAGCCAACAGTCGGGCACCGGGGAGCTGTTTTTT
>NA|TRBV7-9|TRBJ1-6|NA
CASSQDGNSPLHF
TGTGCCAGCAGCCAGGACGGGAATTCACCCCTCCACTTT
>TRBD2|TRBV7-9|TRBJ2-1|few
CASSFRAGGTYNEQFF
TGTGCCAGCAGCTTCCGTGCGGGGGGAACCTACAATGAGCAGTTCTTC